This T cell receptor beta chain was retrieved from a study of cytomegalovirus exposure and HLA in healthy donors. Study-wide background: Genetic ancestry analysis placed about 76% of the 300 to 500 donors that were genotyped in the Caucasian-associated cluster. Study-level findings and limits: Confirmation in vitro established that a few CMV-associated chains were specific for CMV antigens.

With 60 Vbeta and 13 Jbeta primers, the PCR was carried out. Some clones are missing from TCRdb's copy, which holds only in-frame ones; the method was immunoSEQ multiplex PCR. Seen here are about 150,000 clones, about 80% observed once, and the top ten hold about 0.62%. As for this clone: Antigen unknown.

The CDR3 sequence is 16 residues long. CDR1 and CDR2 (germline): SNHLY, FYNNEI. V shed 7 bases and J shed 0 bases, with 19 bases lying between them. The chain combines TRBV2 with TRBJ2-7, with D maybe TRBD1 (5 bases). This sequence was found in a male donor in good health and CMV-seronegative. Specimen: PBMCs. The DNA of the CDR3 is TGTGCCAGCACCCCCACCTTGGACACCTTCTCCTACGAGCAGTACTTC. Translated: CASTPTLDTFSYEQYF.